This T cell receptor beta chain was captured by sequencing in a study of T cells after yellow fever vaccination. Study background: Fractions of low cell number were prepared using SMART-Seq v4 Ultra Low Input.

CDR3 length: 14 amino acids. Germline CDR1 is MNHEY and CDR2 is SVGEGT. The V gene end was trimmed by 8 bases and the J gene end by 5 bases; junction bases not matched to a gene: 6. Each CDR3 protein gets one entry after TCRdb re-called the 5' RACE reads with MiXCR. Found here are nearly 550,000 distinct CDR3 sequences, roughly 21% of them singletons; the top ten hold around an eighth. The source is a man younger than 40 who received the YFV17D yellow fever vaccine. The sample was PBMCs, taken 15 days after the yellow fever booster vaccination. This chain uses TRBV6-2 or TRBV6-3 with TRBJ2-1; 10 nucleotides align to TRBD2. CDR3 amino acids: CASASSGGNNEQFF. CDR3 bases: TGTGCCAGCGCGTCTAGCGGGGGAAACAATGAGCAGTTCTTC.